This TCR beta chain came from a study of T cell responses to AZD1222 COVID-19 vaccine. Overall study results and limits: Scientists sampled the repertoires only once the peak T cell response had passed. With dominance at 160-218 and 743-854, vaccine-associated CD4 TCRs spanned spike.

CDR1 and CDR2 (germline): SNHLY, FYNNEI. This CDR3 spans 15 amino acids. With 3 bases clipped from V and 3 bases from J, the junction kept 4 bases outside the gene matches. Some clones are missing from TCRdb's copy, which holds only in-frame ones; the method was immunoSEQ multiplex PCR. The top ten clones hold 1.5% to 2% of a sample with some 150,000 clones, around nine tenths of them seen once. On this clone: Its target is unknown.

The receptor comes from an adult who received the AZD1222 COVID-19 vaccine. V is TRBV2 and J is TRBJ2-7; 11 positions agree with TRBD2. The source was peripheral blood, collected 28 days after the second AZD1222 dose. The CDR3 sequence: CASSEASGRIYEQYF. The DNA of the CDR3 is TGTGCCAGCAGTGAGGCTAGCGGGAGGATCTACGAGCAGTACTTC.